The source of this TCR beta chain is a study of blood T cell repertoires in COVID-19 (dated by TCRdb to about 2020). With regard to the full study: The collaborator samples originated in the United States, Italy and Spain and spanned the acute and convalescent phases of COVID-19. The prospective study material was composed of cDNA or gDNA derived from T cells, B-cell-depleted T cells, or PBMCs. Deeply sampled blood TCRbeta repertoires from subjects exposed to, actively infected with, or recovered from COVID-19 were included in the dataset. The repertoires were made available in a free public database intended to serve as a resource for research on the immune response to SARS-CoV-2. The samples were drawn from two sources: the first 160 participants of the ongoing ImmuneRACE study, and 1,000 to 1,500 subjects contributed by 6 global collaborators. The sample metadata nearly always contained a de-identified subject ID, COVID-19 status, age in years and sex. HLA class I and class II types, where available, came from metadata supplied by the sample provider rather than from assay-based typing. What the authors observed across the whole study: The amount of clinical and demographic metadata varied by source and participant and was provided uncurated.

TCRbeta CDR3 regions were amplified from genomic DNA by means of the immunoSEQ Assay, a bias-controlled multiplex PCR. The original pipeline was this. Within the assay, amplification of reference gene primers was used to estimate how many nucleated cells each sample contained. To quantify the absolute abundance of each unique TCRbeta CDR3 rearrangement, sequence reads were collapsed and filtered. Productive Simpson clonality was computed per sample as the square root of Simpson's diversity index over productive rearrangements. TCRdb re-hosts the immuneACCESS table, in-frame sequences only. Its copies lack some clones; in the studies checked, an unresolved V gene accounts for under half of them, and the cause for the rest is not known. The D gene and trimming were derived from the DNA, and the V and J assignments and clone size from that table. The sample has approximately 280,000 clones on record, about 89% of them singletons. The ten top clones hold approximately 4.2% of the sample.

Collaborating institutions collected whole blood in K2EDTA tubes following their own protocols. For TCRbeta analysis, collaborators shipped samples as frozen whole blood, isolated PBMCs, or DNA extracted from either of those sample types. As regards this clone: Which antigen it targets is not known. No base qualities exist here, and no much larger clone lies one base off it.

A distance of 10 bases separates the germline ends of V and J, which lose 4 bases and 4 bases respectively. CDR1 and CDR2 are drawn from the germline V gene (reference sequence): SEHNR, FQNEAQ. Its CDR3 holds 13 amino acids, cysteine through phenylalanine. Of all the DNA, just the CDR3 is kept, 39 bases in frame from base 1. Sequencing was done on a sample of peripheral blood. The rearranged chain carries TRBV7-9 and TRBJ1-1; the D gene is perhaps TRBD1, from 6 matching bases. This sequence was found in a man aged 35 to 55 with acute or convalescent COVID-19. At the DNA level, the sequence is TGTGCCAGCAGCTACAGGGAGCGCACTGAAGCTTTCTTT. Its protein is CASSYRERTEAFF.